Following are 3 T cell receptor beta chains from one sample sequenced in a study of graft-versus-host responses after intestinal transplantation. Antigens of these TCRs are unknown. Repertoires were generated with immunoSEQ multiplex PCR, while TCRdb's copy carries only in-frame clones and drops some. The sample shows around 130,000 clones, over 85% of them seen only once. Sequences were derived from unstimulated CD4+ T cells sorted from spleen or lymph node cells, sampled before intestinal transplant. These receptors originate from a human donor who received an intestinal transplant.

The table lists this clone with a few counts. Other DNA sequences from this sample encode an identical CDR3 as well. The V call is TRBV5-1, the J call TRBJ2-5; 8 nucleotides match TRBD1. Germline CDR1 and CDR2: SGHRS and YFSETQ. Trimming removed 4 bases from V and 1 base from J; junction bases left unmatched: 3. This CDR3 contains 14 residues. The CDR3 nucleotides are TGCGCCAGCAGCCCAGGACAGGGCCAAGAGACCCAGTACTTC. Protein: CASSPGQGQETQYF.

The V gene is TRBV5-1, the J gene TRBJ2-3, with TRBD2 matching over 10 bases. Germline CDR1 reads SGHRS; CDR2 reads YFSETQ. V lost 4 bases to trimming and J lost 4 bases; unmatched junction nucleotides: 9. The CDR3 totals 16 residues. CDR3 region: CASSGGSSGGPDTQYF. For the CDR3, the DNA is TGCGCCAGCAGCGGGGGGAGTAGCGGGGGGCCAGATACGCAGTATTTT. Looking up the rest from reference TRBV5-1 and TRBJ2-3 gives the full variable domain: KAGVTQTPRYLIKTRGQQVTLSCSPISGHRSVSWYQQTPGQGLQFLFEYFSETQRNKGNFPGRFSGRQFSNSRSEMNVSTLELGDSALYLCASSGGSSGGPDTQYFGPGTRLTVL.

This sequence joins TRBV6-1 and TRBJ2-7; no firm D call. The CDR3 extends over 14 amino acids. The germline V and J ends were trimmed by 4 bases and 2 bases, with 12 bases remaining between them. CDR1 MNHNS and CDR2 SASEGT come from the germline V gene. CDR3 nucleotides: TGTGCCAGCAGTGGCGGATCATGGACCTACGAGCAGTACTTC. Amino acid sequence: CASSGGSWTYEQYF.